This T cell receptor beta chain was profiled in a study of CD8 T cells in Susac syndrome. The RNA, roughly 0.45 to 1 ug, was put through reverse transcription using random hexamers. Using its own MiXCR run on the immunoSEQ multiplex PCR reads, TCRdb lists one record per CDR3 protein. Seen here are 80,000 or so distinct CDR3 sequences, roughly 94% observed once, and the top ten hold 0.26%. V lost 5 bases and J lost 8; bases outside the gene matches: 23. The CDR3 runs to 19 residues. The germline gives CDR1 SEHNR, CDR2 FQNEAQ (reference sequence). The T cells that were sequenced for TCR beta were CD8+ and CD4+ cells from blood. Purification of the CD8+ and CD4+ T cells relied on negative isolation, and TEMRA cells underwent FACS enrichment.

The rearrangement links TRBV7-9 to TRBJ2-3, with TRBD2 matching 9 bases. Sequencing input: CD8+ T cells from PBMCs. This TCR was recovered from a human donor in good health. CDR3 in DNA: TGTGCCAGCAGCCGCGAGGTGCTAAGCGGGGGGACCTCCATAGCTACGCAGTATTTT. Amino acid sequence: CASSREVLSGGTSIATQYF.